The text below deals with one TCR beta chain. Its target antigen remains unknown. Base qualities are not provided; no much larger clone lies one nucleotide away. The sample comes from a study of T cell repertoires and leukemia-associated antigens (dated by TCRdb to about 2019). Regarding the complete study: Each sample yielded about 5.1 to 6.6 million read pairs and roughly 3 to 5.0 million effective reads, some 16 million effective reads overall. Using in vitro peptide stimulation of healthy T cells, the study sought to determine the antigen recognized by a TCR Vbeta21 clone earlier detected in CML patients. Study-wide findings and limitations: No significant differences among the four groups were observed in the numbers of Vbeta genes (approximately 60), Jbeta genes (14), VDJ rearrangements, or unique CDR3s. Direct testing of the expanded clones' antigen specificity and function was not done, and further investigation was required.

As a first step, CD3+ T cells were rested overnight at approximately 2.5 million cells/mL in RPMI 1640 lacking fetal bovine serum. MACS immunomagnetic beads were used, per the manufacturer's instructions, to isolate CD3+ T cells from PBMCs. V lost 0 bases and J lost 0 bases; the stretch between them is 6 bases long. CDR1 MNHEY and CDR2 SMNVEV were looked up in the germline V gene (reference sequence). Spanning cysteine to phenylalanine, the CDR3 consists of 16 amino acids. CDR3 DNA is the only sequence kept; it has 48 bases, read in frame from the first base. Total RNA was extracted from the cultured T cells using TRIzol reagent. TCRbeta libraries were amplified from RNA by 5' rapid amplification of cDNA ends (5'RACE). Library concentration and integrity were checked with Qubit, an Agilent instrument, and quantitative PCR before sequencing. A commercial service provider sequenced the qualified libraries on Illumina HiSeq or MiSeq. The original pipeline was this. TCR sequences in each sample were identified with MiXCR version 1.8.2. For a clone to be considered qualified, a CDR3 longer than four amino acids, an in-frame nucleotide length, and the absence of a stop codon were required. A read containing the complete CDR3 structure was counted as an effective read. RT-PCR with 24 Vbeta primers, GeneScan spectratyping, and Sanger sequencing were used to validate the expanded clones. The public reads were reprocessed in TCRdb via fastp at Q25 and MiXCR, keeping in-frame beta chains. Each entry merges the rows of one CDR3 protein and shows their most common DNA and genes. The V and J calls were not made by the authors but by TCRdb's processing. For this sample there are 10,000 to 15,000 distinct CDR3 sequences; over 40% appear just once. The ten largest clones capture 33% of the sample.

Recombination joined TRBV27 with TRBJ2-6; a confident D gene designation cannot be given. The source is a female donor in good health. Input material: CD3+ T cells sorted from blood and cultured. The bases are TGTGCCAGCAGTTTATCGGCCAGCTCTGGGGCCAACGTCCTGACTTTC. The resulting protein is CASSLSASSGANVLTF.